This T cell receptor (beta chain) came from a study of T cells after yellow fever vaccination. Study background: With SMART-Seq v4 Ultra Low Input, the fractions containing low cell numbers were prepared.

Overall study results and limits: The CD4 and CD8 compartments had a small share of their clonotypes in common. In FACS-sorted repertoires, abundant clonotypes from the bulk population could appear as contaminants. Once the booster was given, most primary-vaccination clones reappeared, at roughly 96% for CD4 and around 90% for CD8.

The CDR3 runs 16 residues. The ends were cut back, 2 bases at V and 1 base at J, with 15 bases in the middle. In germline, CDR1 is SGHDT, CDR2 YYEEEE. This clonotype was seen more than once but under ten times. Antigen: not known. TCRdb itself ran the 5' RACE reads through MiXCR, one entry per CDR3 protein. Here the sample spans a few hundred thousand distinct CDR3 sequences, 3% to 4.5% being singletons. This chain joins TRBV5-6 and TRBJ2-5; D is unclear. The sample was PBMCs, taken 5 days after the yellow fever booster vaccination. The receptor was isolated from a man younger than 30 who received the YFV17D yellow fever vaccine. CDR3 region: CASSLFRTILQETQYF. In nucleotides, the CDR3 is TGTGCCAGCAGCTTATTCAGGACCATCCTCCAAGAGACCCAGTACTTC.